This is a list of T cell receptor beta chains from one sample in a study of somatic mutations in cytotoxic T cells in rheumatoid arthritis. Generated by immunoSEQ multiplex PCR, the TCRdb table keeps only in-frame clones and is missing some. The sample lists approximately 9,400 clones; approximately 80% were seen once. Input material: CD8+ T cells sorted from blood. The receptor set was obtained from an adult with rheumatoid arthritis. The CDR3 runs from the conserved cysteine through the conserved F or W. A D gene is named only where the DNA matches it firmly. Size tells how often a clone was seen (once, few, many) or the class of an expanded clone, and some rows leave it out.

CDR3 protein	CDR3 DNA	clone size	J gene	V gene	D gene
CASSFSYYEQYF	TGTGCCAGCAGCTTTAGTTACTACGAGCAGTACTTC	-	TRBJ2-7	TRBV5-5	-
CAWSVMNEQFF	TGTGCCTGGAGTGTAATGAATGAGCAGTTCTTC	-	TRBJ2-1	TRBV30	-
CASSSLGLDGETQYF	TGTGCCAGCAGTAGCTTGGGACTAGACGGGGAGACCCAGTACTTC	-	TRBJ2-5	TRBV6-5	TRBD2
CASSGGSPDTQYF	TGTGCCAGTAGTGGGGGGTCCCCAGATACGCAGTATTTT	-	TRBJ2-3	TRBV19	-
CASSLSIGLNTEAFF	TGTGCCAGCAGTTTATCTATAGGATTAAACACTGAAGCTTTCTTT	once	TRBJ1-1	TRBV27	-
CASSLYGQEQFF	TGTGCCAGCAGCCTCTACGGCCAGGAGCAGTTCTTC	-	TRBJ2-1	TRBV7-6	-
CASSYRGFNYGYTF	TGTGCCAGCAGCTACAGGGGTTTTAACTATGGCTACACCTTC	-	TRBJ1-2	TRBV28	TRBD1
CASSLVVKETQYF	TGTGCCAGCAGCTTGGTTGTAAAAGAGACCCAGTACTTC	-	TRBJ2-5	TRBV5-6	-
CASSTGGFNEKLFF	TGTGCCAGTTCCACAGGGGGCTTTAATGAAAAACTGTTTTTT	-	TRBJ1-4	TRBV19	TRBD1
CASSQTGAYTDTQYF	TGTGCCAGTAGCCAAACCGGGGCCTACACAGATACGCAGTATTTT	-	TRBJ2-3	TRBV19	-
CASSQETGVQETQYF	TGTGCCAGCAGCCAAGAGACCGGGGTCCAAGAGACCCAGTACTTC	-	TRBJ2-5	TRBV14	-
CASSYGEGTQYF	TGTGCCAGCAGTTACGGTGAGGGGACCCAGTACTTC	-	TRBJ2-5	TRBV6-6	-
CSVEGRGGYGYTF	TGCAGCGTTGAAGGGCGGGGGGGCTATGGCTACACCTTC	once	TRBJ1-2	TRBV29-1	-
CASSTGDFSWGADTQYF	TGCGCCAGCAGCACGGGGGACTTTTCCTGGGGGGCAGATACGCAGTATTTT	-	TRBJ2-3	TRBV5-1	-
CASRQEFEAFF	TGTGCCAGCAGACAGGAATTTGAAGCTTTCTTT	once	TRBJ1-1	TRBV7-9	-
CSVEESDSNTGELFF	TGCAGCGTTGAAGAGTCGGACAGTAACACCGGGGAGCTGTTTTTT	-	TRBJ2-2	TRBV29-1	-
CSATIDNEQFF	TGCAGTGCTACCATAGACAATGAGCAGTTCTTC	-	TRBJ2-1	TRBV20-1	-